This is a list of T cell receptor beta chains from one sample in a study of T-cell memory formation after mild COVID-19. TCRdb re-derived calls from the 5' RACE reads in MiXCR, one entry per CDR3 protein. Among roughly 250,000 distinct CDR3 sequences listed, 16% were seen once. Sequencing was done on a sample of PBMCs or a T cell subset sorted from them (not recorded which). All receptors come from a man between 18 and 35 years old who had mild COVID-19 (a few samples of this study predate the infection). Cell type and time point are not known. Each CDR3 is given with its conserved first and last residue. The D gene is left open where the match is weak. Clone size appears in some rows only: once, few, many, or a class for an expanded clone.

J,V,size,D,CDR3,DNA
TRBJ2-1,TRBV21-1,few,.,CASSKAWTGSYNEQFF,TGTGCCAGCAGCAAAGCCTGGACAGGTTCCTACAATGAGCAGTTCTTC
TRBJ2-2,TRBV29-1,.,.,CSVDRTGELFF,TGCAGCGTTGACCGGACCGGGGAGCTGTTTTTT
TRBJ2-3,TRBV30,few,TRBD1,CAWNPQGEDTQYF,TGTGCCTGGAATCCGCAGGGGGAGGATACGCAGTATTTT
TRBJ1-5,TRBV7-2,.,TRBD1,CATSGGRTQSQHF,TGTGCCACCTCAGGGGGAAGGACCCAGTCCCAGCATTTT
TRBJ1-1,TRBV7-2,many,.,CASSLSSGNTEAFF,TGTGCCAGCAGCTTATCTTCCGGGAACACTGAAGCTTTCTTT
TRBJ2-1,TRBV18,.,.,CASSPPRAEQFF,TGTGCCAGCTCACCACCCAGGGCCGAGCAGTTCTTC
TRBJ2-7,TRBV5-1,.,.,CASSPGTPSYEQYF,TGCGCCAGCAGTCCGGGGACTCCATCCTACGAGCAGTACTTC
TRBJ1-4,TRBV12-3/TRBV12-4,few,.,CASSLRQSNEKLFF,TGTGCCAGCAGTTTGAGGCAGAGTAATGAAAAACTGTTTTTT
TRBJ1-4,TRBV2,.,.,CASSPDGPWGLTNEKLFF,TGTGCCAGCAGCCCGGATGGGCCATGGGGGCTCACTAATGAAAAACTGTTTTTT
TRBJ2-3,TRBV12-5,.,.,CASGPLVRTDTQYF,TGTGCTAGTGGCCCCCTTGTGCGCACAGATACGCAGTATTTT
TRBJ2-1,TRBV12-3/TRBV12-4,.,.,CASSVSFQPHEQFF,TGTGCCAGCAGTGTATCGTTCCAGCCCCATGAGCAGTTCTTC
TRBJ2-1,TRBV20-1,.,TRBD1,CSARGTGPSSYNEQFF,TGCAGTGCTAGGGGGACAGGGCCCAGCTCCTACAATGAGCAGTTCTTC
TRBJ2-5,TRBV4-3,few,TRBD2,CASSQDASGGGKTQYF,TGCGCCAGCAGCCAAGATGCTAGCGGGGGGGGAAAGACCCAGTACTTC
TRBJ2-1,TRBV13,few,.,CASSPFVNEQFF,TGTGCCAGCAGCCCGTTCGTTAATGAGCAGTTCTTC
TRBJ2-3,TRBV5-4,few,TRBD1,CASSLGQGMSDTQYF,TGTGCCAGCAGCTTGGGACAGGGAATGAGCGATACGCAGTATTTT
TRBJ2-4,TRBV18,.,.,CASSPDTRNLQYF,TGTGCCAGCTCACCCGACACCCGCAATCTACAGTACTTC
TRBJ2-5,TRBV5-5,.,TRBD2,CASSPMTSGQETQYF,TGTGCCAGCAGCCCCATGACTAGCGGACAAGAGACCCAGTACTTC
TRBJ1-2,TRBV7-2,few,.,CASSLAPRGIGF,TGTGCCAGCAGCTTAGCTCCTCGGGGAATAGGCTTC
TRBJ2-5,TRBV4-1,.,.,CASSPLSQETQYF,TGCGCCAGCAGCCCGCTGAGTCAAGAGACCCAGTACTTC
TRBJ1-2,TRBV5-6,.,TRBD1,CASSPTGSAYGYTF,TGTGCCAGCAGCCCGACAGGGTCAGCCTATGGCTACACCTTC
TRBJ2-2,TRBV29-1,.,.,CSVESPRRGTGELFF,TGCAGCGTTGAAAGCCCTCGTCGGGGCACCGGGGAGCTGTTTTTT
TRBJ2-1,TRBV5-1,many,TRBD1,CASSLEGQPHNEQFF,TGCGCCAGCAGCTTGGAGGGACAGCCTCACAATGAGCAGTTCTTC
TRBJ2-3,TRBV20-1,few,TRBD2,CSATLGGFSDTQYF,TGCAGTGCTACCCTCGGGGGGTTCTCAGATACGCAGTATTTT
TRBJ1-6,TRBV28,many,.,CASSLIPPLSTGMGNSPLHF,TGTGCCAGCAGTTTAATTCCCCCCCTTAGCACGGGGATGGGGAATTCACCCCTCCACTTT
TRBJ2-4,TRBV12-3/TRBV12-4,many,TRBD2,CASSFSRGDLAKNIQYF,TGTGCCAGCAGTTTCTCGCGGGGGGACCTAGCCAAAAACATTCAGTACTTC
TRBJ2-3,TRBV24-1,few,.,CATRKSGTDTQYF,TGTGCCACCAGAAAGTCGGGCACAGATACGCAGTATTTT
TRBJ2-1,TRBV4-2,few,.,CASSRGARYNEQFF,TGTGCCAGCAGCCGGGGGGCTCGCTACAATGAGCAGTTCTTC
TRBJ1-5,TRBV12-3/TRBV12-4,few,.,CASSRGDRPQHF,TGTGCCAGCAGCCGGGGGGATCGGCCCCAGCATTTT
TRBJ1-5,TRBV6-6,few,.,CASSLPSNQPQHF,TGTGCCAGCAGTCTACCTAGCAATCAGCCCCAGCATTTT
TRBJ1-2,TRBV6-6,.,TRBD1,CASSTTGRYGYTF,TGTGCCAGCAGTACGACAGGGCGCTATGGCTACACCTTC
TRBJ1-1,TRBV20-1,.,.,CSCRGANTEAFF,TGCAGTTGCAGGGGCGCGAACACTGAAGCTTTCTTT
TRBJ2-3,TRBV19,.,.,CASSRYTGTDTQYF,TGTGCCAGTAGTCGTTACACAGGGACAGATACGCAGTATTTT
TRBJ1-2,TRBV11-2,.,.,CASSLTDSGGYTF,TGTGCCAGCAGCTTGACGGACAGTGGAGGCTACACCTTC
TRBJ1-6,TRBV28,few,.,CASRVESSYNSPLHF,TGTGCCAGCAGGGTAGAGAGCTCCTATAATTCACCCCTCCACTTT
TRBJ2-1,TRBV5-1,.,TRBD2,CASSSSGGGDEQFF,TGCGCCAGCAGCTCTAGCGGGGGAGGCGATGAGCAGTTCTTC
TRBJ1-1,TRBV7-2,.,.,CASSLVGQMNTEAFF,TGTGCCAGCAGCTTAGTCGGACAAATGAACACTGAAGCTTTCTTT
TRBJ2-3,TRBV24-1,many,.,CATGGLTDTQYF,TGTGCCACCGGGGGGCTCACAGATACGCAGTATTTT
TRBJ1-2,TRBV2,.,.,CASSRDGTGGYTF,TGTGCCAGCAGTCGTGACGGTACGGGCGGCTACACCTTC
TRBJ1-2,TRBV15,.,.,CATSRGYGYTF,TGTGCCACCAGCAGGGGGTATGGCTACACCTTC
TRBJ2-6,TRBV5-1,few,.,CASFTGSGANVLTF,TGCGCCAGCTTCACCGGCTCTGGGGCCAACGTCCTGACTTTC
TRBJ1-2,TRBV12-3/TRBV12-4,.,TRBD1,CASRERQGYGYTF,TGTGCCAGCAGAGAGAGACAGGGCTATGGCTACACCTTC
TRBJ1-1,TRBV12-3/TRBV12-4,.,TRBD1,CASSMTQGAWTEAFF,TGTGCCAGCAGTATGACTCAGGGGGCTTGGACTGAAGCTTTCTTT
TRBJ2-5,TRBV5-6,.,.,CASNRGPETQYF,TGTGCCAGCAACCGGGGACCAGAGACCCAGTACTTC
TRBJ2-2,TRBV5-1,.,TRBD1,CASNRGFGDPGELFF,TGCGCCAGCAACAGGGGGTTTGGGGACCCCGGGGAGCTGTTTTTT
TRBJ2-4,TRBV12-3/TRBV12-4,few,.,CASLRGRDIQYF,TGTGCCAGCTTACGGGGGAGAGACATTCAGTACTTC
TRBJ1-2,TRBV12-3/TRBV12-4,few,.,CASSFQNYGYTF,TGTGCCAGCAGTTTTCAGAACTATGGCTACACCTTC
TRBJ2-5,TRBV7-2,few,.,CASSLVRLLPRETQYF,TGTGCCAGCAGCTTAGTCCGGTTACTCCCGAGGGAGACCCAGTACTTC
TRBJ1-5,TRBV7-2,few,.,CASSYHQGEPQHF,TGTGCCAGCAGTTACCACCAGGGTGAGCCCCAGCATTTT
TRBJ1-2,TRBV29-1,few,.,CSVQGYYGYTF,TGCAGCGTTCAGGGGTACTATGGCTACACCTTC
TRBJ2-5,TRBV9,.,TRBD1,CASSNRDSWGTQYF,TGTGCCAGCAGCAACAGGGACAGTTGGGGGACCCAGTACTTC
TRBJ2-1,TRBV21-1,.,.,CASSEQGAHGQFF,TGTGCCAGCAGCGAACAGGGGGCGCATGGGCAGTTCTTC
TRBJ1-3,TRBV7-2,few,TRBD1,CASSPTRTGVGNTIYF,TGTGCCAGCAGCCCTACGAGAACAGGGGTAGGAAACACCATATATTTT
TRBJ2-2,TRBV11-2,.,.,CASSRQLGGELFF,TGTGCCAGCAGCCGACAGCTCGGCGGGGAGCTGTTTTTT
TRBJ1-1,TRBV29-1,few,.,CSALERGVEAFF,TGCAGCGCCCTGGAACGGGGGGTTGAAGCTTTCTTT
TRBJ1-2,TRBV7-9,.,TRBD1,CASSTLTGILWGYTF,TGTGCCAGCAGCACCCTGACAGGGATCTTATGGGGCTACACCTTC
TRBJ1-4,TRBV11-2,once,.,CASSFSGSPEKLFF,TGTGCCAGCAGCTTTTCAGGGTCCCCCGAAAAACTGTTTTTT
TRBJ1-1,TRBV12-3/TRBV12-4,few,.,CASSRTQGTEAFF,TGTGCCAGCAGCCGGACCCAAGGTACTGAAGCTTTCTTT
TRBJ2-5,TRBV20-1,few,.,CSAGYNSQETQYF,TGCAGTGCTGGGTATAACAGCCAAGAGACCCAGTACTTC
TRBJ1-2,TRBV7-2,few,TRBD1,CASTLDRDHGYTF,TGTGCCAGCACGTTGGACAGGGACCATGGCTACACCTTC